This T cell receptor (beta chain) originates from a study of CD8 T cells in ankylosing spondylitis (dated by TCRdb to about 2017). General notes on the study: The study set out to find disease-linked TCR variants by profiling T cell receptor beta repertoires in ankylosing spondylitis patients and healthy donors. In total, the full study cohort was made up of over a hundred healthy donors and 25 to 30 ankylosing spondylitis patients. Peripheral blood samples were taken, and synovial fluid was additionally collected from ankylosing spondylitis patients.

TCRdb shows the sequencer as Illumina HiSeq 2500. Quantitative 5'-RACE with molecular barcodes was the method used to prepare the TCR beta libraries. As for the authors' bioinformatics: To identify disease-linked TCR variants, a new computational method was used, one built on a probabilistic model of VDJ rearrangement. TCRdb applied fastp at Q25 and MiXCR to the public reads, then kept only in-frame beta chains. Rows with one shared CDR3 protein collapse into an entry with the most common genes and DNA. The authors' filters were not applied to this entry. The sample includes roughly 230,000 distinct CDR3 sequences, with 7% to 10% observed a single time. More than 4.5% of the sample is held by the ten biggest clonotypes. V is cut back by 0 bases and J by 0 bases, with 12 bases in the junction unmatched. Its CDR3 holds 20 amino acids, cysteine through phenylalanine. This entry keeps only the CDR3 DNA: 60 bases, framed from base 1. CDR1 and CDR2 are drawn from the germline V gene (reference sequence): DFQATT, SNEGSKA.

There are many counts of this clonotype. Its antigen remains unidentified. Per-nucleotide qualities are absent, and no much larger clonotype sits a single base away. On the study overall, not on this receptor specifically: A TCR beta motif made up of several highly homologous amino acid variants appeared to be characteristic of blood from ankylosing spondylitis patients. According to the report, matched synovial fluid samples from ankylosing spondylitis patients were significantly enriched for the disease-linked clones. Some motif variants were previously reported in synovial fluid and blood of reactive arthritis patients, suggesting common disease-initiation mechanisms. The disease-linked clones had a CD8+ phenotype and were found at relatively low frequencies in peripheral blood.

The receptor's source is a female donor with ankylosing spondylitis or in good health (not recorded which). The sample was blood, either unsorted or a sorted T cell fraction (not recorded which). Here the chain combines TRBV20-1 and TRBJ2-1; 12 junctional bases match TRBD2. The DNA is as follows: TGCAGTGCTAGAGATCTGGGCCTAGCGGGAGGGTCCTTCTCCTACAATGAGCAGTTCTTC. Translated, it reads CSARDLGLAGGSFSYNEQFF.